These 12 T cell receptor beta chains came from one sample sequenced in a study of T-cell memory formation after mild COVID-19 (dated by TCRdb to the early 2020s). The library came from 5' RACE. The instrument was an Illumina NovaSeq 6000. TCRdb reworked the public reads: Q25 trimming with fastp, MiXCR clone assembly, productive beta chains retained. Under each unique CDR3 protein, matching rows form one entry showing the most common genes and DNA. For this sample the table gives 150,000 to 200,000 distinct CDR3 sequences, of which roughly 11% were detected only once. The ten largest clonotypes hold 3.5% to 4.5% of the sample. Input material: PBMCs or a T cell subset sorted from them (not recorded which). The origin of the receptors is a man younger than 35 who had mild COVID-19 (a few samples of this study predate the infection). The sample titles of this study are shuffled in the database, so cell type and time point are left out; the donor was told from shared clones.

The chain couples TRBV5-1 to TRBJ2-3; D may be TRBD1 (6 bases). The CDR3 spans 16 residues. V was pared by 4 bases and J by 0 bases, with 15 bases between. Germline CDR1 SGHRS, CDR2 YFSETQ. CDR3 nucleotides: TGCGCCAGCAGCCCAGGACAGTTCGGGAGCACAGATACGCAGTATTTT. Its protein product is CASSPGQFGSTDTQYF.

This sequence joins TRBV5-6 and TRBJ2-2; weak D call: TRBD1 (6 bases). V was trimmed by 4 bases and J by 1 base, leaving 8 bases between them. The CDR3 length is 14 residues. Germline V gene sequence: CDR1 SGHDT, CDR2 YYEEEE. The CDR3 reads CASSKTGNTGELFF. Here the CDR3 DNA reads TGTGCCAGCAGCAAGACAGGGAACACCGGGGAGCTGTTTTTT.

Only a few counts were recorded for this clonotype. V and J are TRBV7-2 and TRBJ2-4; D call uncertain. The germline V and J ends were trimmed by 5 bases and 2 bases, with 10 bases remaining between them. Germline V gene lookup returns CDR1 SGHTA and CDR2 FQGNSA. This CDR3 spans 14 amino acids. The CDR3, as DNA: TGTGCCAGCAGCCCGCCCGGCCCCAAAAACATTCAGTACTTC. Encoded protein: CASSPPGPKNIQYF.

The table lists this clonotype with a few counts. The chain is built from TRBV5-1 and TRBJ2-3; possible D gene TRBD2, 5 bases. The V and J ends lost 0 bases and 5 bases respectively, with 13 bases between them. This CDR3 comprises 15 residues. Germline lookup yields CDR1 SGHRS and CDR2 YFSETQ. CDR3 DNA sequence: TGCGCCAGCAGCTTGGCAACGGGGTTCCGAGATACGCAGTATTTT. It is translated as CASSLATGFRDTQYF.

This clonotype was counted at least ten times. The CDR3, as DNA: TGCGCCAGCAGCCCCGGACAGGGGGTGTTCGCGAACACCGGGGAGCTGTTTTTT. Its protein is CASSPGQGVFANTGELFF. This chain links TRBV5-1 with TRBJ2-2; 10 bases map to TRBD1. This CDR3 comprises 18 residues. J was trimmed by 0 bases and V by 4 bases; bases with no gene match: 9. Germline lookup yields CDR1 SGHRS and CDR2 YFSETQ.

This clonotype has a count of ten or more. The chain employs TRBV7-2 and TRBJ2-1; possible D gene TRBD1, 6 bases. This CDR3 has 16 residues. With 1 base removed from V and 3 bases from J, the gap between germline ends came to 13 bases. Germline V gene lookup returns CDR1 SGHTA and CDR2 FQGNSA. The CDR3: CASSLDRANLYNEQFF. The CDR3 DNA sequence: TGTGCCAGCAGCTTAGACAGGGCAAACCTCTACAATGAGCAGTTCTTC.

This clonotype has ten or more counts. The genes are TRBV2 and TRBJ2-3; no clear D gene. The V gene lost 0 bases and the J gene lost 6 bases, with 10 bases spanning the gap. The CDR3 contains 14 residues. The germline CDR1 and CDR2 sequences are SNHLY and FYNNEI. The CDR3 bases are TGTGCCAGCAGTGAAGCCTCTCAGCCGGATACGCAGTATTTT. Its protein product is CASSEASQPDTQYF.

The CDR3 sequence is CASSSERGGSDTQYF. CDR3 sequence (DNA): TGCGCCAGCAGCTCAGAGCGGGGGGGGTCGGATACGCAGTATTTT. The chain has TRBV5-1 and TRBJ2-3; 10 bases are a match to TRBD2. Germline V gene lookup returns CDR1 SGHRS and CDR2 YFSETQ. The CDR3 covers 15 residues. V trimming: 3 bases; J trimming: 6 bases; junction bases outside the gene matches: 7.

The CDR3, as DNA: TGCAGTGCTAGGGGGACAGTAAATTCACCCCTCCACTTT. This translates into CSARGTVNSPLHF. V is TRBV20-1 and J is TRBJ1-6; TRBD1 aligns across 7 bases. The CDR3 loop spans 13 amino acids. Germline V lookup: CDR1 DFQATT, CDR2 SNEGSKA (reference sequence). Trimming cost V 3 bases and J 7 bases; bases outside gene matches: 3.

The chain recombines TRBV5-1 with TRBJ2-5; maybe TRBD1 (6 bases). V was trimmed by 4 bases and J by 5 bases, leaving 15 bases between them. CDR3 size: 14 residues. Germline-derived CDR1 and CDR2 are SGHRS and YFSETQ. CDR3: CASSPPGARETQYF. CDR3 DNA sequence: TGCGCCAGCAGCCCCCCAGGGGCGCGGGAGACCCAGTACTTC. Full variable domain (remainder filled in from reference TRBV5-1 and TRBJ2-5): KAGVTQTPRYLIKTRGQQVTLSCSPISGHRSVSWYQQTPGQGLQFLFEYFSETQRNKGNFPGRFSGRQFSNSRSEMNVSTLELGDSALYLCASSPPGARETQYFGPGTRLLVL.

J is TRBJ1-1 and V is TRBV19, with D perhaps TRBD1 (5 bases). The germline V gene encodes CDR1 LNHDA and CDR2 SQIVND (reference sequence). The CDR3 spans 15 residues. Trimming removed 5 bases at V and 0 bases at J, with 13 bases between. In nucleotides, the CDR3 is TGTGCCAGTAGTGGCCACAGGAGATTGAACACTGAAGCTTTCTTT. Protein: CASSGHRRLNTEAFF.

The chain carries TRBV6-6 and TRBJ2-4; 11 nucleotides line up with TRBD1. Germline V gene data show CDR1 as MNHNY and CDR2 as SVGAGI (reference sequence). There are 14 residues in the CDR3. The trim removed 6 bases at V and 8 bases at J, leaving 6 bases unmatched. In nucleotides, the CDR3 is TGTGCCAGCAGACCGGGACAGGGGGATGACATTCAGTACTTC. It yields the protein CASRPGQGDDIQYF.